These 25 T cell receptor beta chains were sequenced from one sample in a study of OX40 agonist ivuxolimab in advanced cancers. Method: immunoSEQ multiplex PCR; TCRdb's copy keeps in-frame clones and lacks some. The sample has 100,000 or so clones; 92% are singletons. The sample consisted of CD4+ or CD8+ T cells sorted from blood, taken in a trial of the OX40 agonist ivuxolimab. The receptors stem from an adult with an advanced solid tumor such as melanoma, head and neck, liver or kidney cancer.

This chain connects TRBV5-6 to TRBJ1-4; maybe TRBD1 (6 bases). V was trimmed by 3 bases and J by 7 bases, leaving 19 bases between them. There are 16 residues in the CDR3. Germline CDR1 and CDR2: SGHDT and YYEEEE. The CDR3: CASSSLGGGAGEKLFF. In DNA, the CDR3 is TGTGCCAGCAGCTCCTTAGGGGGGGGCGCCGGTGAAAAACTGTTTTTT.

The V gene is TRBV5-4, the J gene TRBJ2-1; 11 positions match TRBD2. V was clipped by 0 bases and J by 4 bases; unmatched bases: 6. The CDR3 runs to 17 residues. Germline lookup yields CDR1 SGHNT and CDR2 YYREEE (reference sequence). CDR3: CASSLGLAGSRYNEQFF. The CDR3 bases are TGTGCCAGCAGCTTGGGACTAGCGGGATCCCGATACAATGAGCAGTTCTTC.

V gene TRBV19 combines with J gene TRBJ2-7; D ambiguous. V lost 5 bases to trimming and J lost 5 bases, with 22 bases between them. Germline V gives CDR1 LNHDA, CDR2 SQIVND (reference sequence). This CDR3 spans 16 amino acids. This CDR3 reads CASSVSPGGGGDEQYF. The CDR3 bases are TGTGCCAGTAGTGTGTCCCCTGGTGGTGGTGGTGACGAGCAGTACTTC.

As for this clone: The junction does not match germline at one end; this may be a read error. The rearrangement links TRBV5-4 to TRBJ2-7; D perhaps matches TRBD2 (6 bases). CDR3 length: 14 amino acids. Germline V gene sequence: CDR1 SGHNT, CDR2 YYREEE (reference sequence). DNA for the CDR3: TGCGCCAGCAGCCAATACACGGGGGTCTACGAGCAGTACTTC. It yields the protein CASSQYTGVYEQYF. Variable domain in full (rest from reference TRBV5-4 and TRBJ2-7): ETGVTQSPTHLIKTRGQQVTLRCSSQSGHNTVSWYQQALGQGPQFIFQYYREEENGRGNFPPRFSGLQFPNYSSELNVNALELDDSALYLCASSQYTGVYEQYFGPGTRLTVT.

The genes are TRBV2 and TRBJ2-5; D is possibly TRBD2 (6 bases). CDR1 SNHLY and CDR2 FYNNEI come from the germline V gene. This CDR3 contains 16 residues. Trimming left V 8 bases short and J 0 bases short, with 19 bases between. For the CDR3, the DNA is TGTGCCAGCGCTTCCTCGGCGGGACTTCACCAAGAGACCCAGTACTTC. This sequence encodes CASASSAGLHQETQYF.

About this clone: The same CDR3 is also encoded by other DNA sequences in this sample. The chain uses TRBV7-2 and TRBJ2-7; 7 bases map to TRBD2. With V trimmed by 1 base and J by 2 bases, 2 bases remained unmatched. The CDR3 has 14 amino acids. CDR1 SGHTA and CDR2 FQGNSA come from the germline V gene. Written as DNA, the CDR3 is TGTGCCAGCAGCTTAGGGGCGGGGGCCTACGAGCAGTACTTC. It specifies CASSLGAGAYEQYF.

V gene TRBV4-3 combines with J gene TRBJ2-1; 11 positions match TRBD1. V was clipped by 1 base and J by 9 bases; unmatched bases: 14. This CDR3 is 18 amino acids long. CDR1 LGHNA and CDR2 YSLEER come from the germline V gene. The CDR3 region is CASSQVVSGQGVVAEQFF. DNA for the CDR3: TGCGCCAGCAGCCAAGTGGTTTCGGGACAGGGGGTGGTGGCTGAGCAGTTCTTC.

This chain links TRBV29-1 with TRBJ2-3; 8 nucleotides agree with TRBD2. The CDR3 contains 15 residues. Per germline, CDR1 SQVTM and CDR2 ANQGSEA. J was trimmed by 2 bases and V by 6 bases; bases with no gene match: 10. The CDR3, as DNA: TGCAGCGTACGGGGAGCGGGAGACGCCACAGATACGCAGTATTTT. Translation: CSVRGAGDATDTQYF.

The genes are TRBV19 and TRBJ2-7, with 7 positions matching TRBD2. The J segment lost 2 bases and the V segment lost 3 bases, leaving 4 bases of the junction unmatched. The CDR3 has 14 amino acids. Germline CDR1 is LNHDA and CDR2 is SQIVND (reference sequence). CDR3 protein: CASSIRGRAYEQYF. Here the CDR3 DNA reads TGTGCCAGTAGTATTCGTGGGAGGGCCTACGAGCAGTACTTC.

The V gene is TRBV28, the J gene TRBJ1-3, with TRBD1 matching over 7 bases. Germline-derived CDR1 and CDR2 are MDHEN and SYDVKM. J lost 0 bases, V lost 5 bases, and 1 base had no gene match. There are 14 residues in the CDR3. CDR3 sequence (DNA): TGTGCCAGCAGTGGGGACAGCTCTGGAAACACCATATATTTT. This translates into CASSGDSSGNTIYF.

CDR3 coding DNA: TGTGCCAGCCTCCCCAGGGGCAATGAAAAACTGTTTTTT. This gives the protein CASLPRGNEKLFF. This chain uses TRBV6-6 with TRBJ1-4, with a weak D call TRBD1 (6 bases). Per germline, CDR1 MNHNY and CDR2 SVGAGI (reference sequence). V was clipped by 8 bases and J by 5 bases, with 12 bases between them. This CDR3 has 13 amino acids.

V usage is TRBV15 and J usage is TRBJ2-3; 9 nucleotides align to TRBD1. Germline values: CDR1 LNHNV, CDR2 YYDKDF (reference sequence). The CDR3 sequence is 16 residues long. The V segment lost 4 bases and the J segment 6 bases; nucleotides outside the gene matches: 11. CDR3 region: CATSKRIQGALDTQYF. CDR3 nucleotides: TGTGCCACCAGCAAACGTATACAGGGGGCGCTGGATACGCAGTATTTT. Supplemented by reference TRBV15 and TRBJ2-3, the full variable domain reads DAMVIQNPRYQVTQFGKPVTLSCSQTLNHNVMYWYQQKSSQAPKLLFHYYDKDFNNEADTPDNFQSRRPNTSFCFLDIRSPGLGDTAMYLCATSKRIQGALDTQYFGPGTRLTVL.

The V gene is TRBV28, the J gene TRBJ1-5, with D unresolved. The CDR3 loop spans 11 amino acids. Germline V lookup: CDR1 MDHEN, CDR2 SYDVKM. With 2 bases removed from V and 15 bases from J, the gap between germline ends came to 11 bases. In DNA, the CDR3 is TGTGCCAGCAGTTTAGAGGCCATTACGCATTTT. The encoded protein is CASSLEAITHF.

The chain has TRBV9 and TRBJ2-3, with unresolved D. Trimming shortened V by 3 bases and J by 2 bases, and 13 bases separated the two germline ends. This CDR3 region has 15 residues. Germline V gives CDR1 SGDLS, CDR2 YYNGEE. The CDR3 here is CASSGPGRYTDTQYF. The CDR3 region has the DNA TGTGCCAGCAGCGGGCCTGGGCGGTACACAGATACGCAGTATTTT.

The chain combines TRBV29-1 with TRBJ2-3; 11 bases are a match to TRBD2. CDR1 and CDR2 from the germline V gene are SQVTM and ANQGSEA. The junction had 9 bases not matched to a gene; V was cut back by 2 bases and J by 2 bases. CDR3 length: 17 amino acids. CDR3 loop: CSVEWPGTSGYTDTQYF. CDR3 nucleotides: TGCAGCGTTGAATGGCCGGGGACTAGCGGATACACAGATACGCAGTATTTT.

This chain uses TRBV28 with TRBJ1-1; D not certain. The CDR3 is 14 amino acids. The ends were cut back, 1 base at V and 0 bases at J, with 6 bases in the middle. Looked up from germline, CDR1 is MDHEN and CDR2 is SYDVKM. Here the CDR3 reads CASSLSVMNTEAFF. CDR3 DNA sequence: TGTGCCAGCAGTTTATCAGTAATGAACACTGAAGCTTTCTTT.

The CDR3 sequence: CASSQDRGGQPQHF. Written as DNA, the CDR3 is TGCGCCAGCAGCCAAGACAGGGGAGGCCAGCCCCAGCATTTT. The rearrangement links TRBV4-1 to TRBJ1-5; a weak D match, TRBD1 (6 bases). This CDR3 region has 14 residues. V dropped 0 bases and J dropped 7 bases, with 10 bases sitting between them. The germline CDR1 and CDR2 sequences are MGHRA and YSYEKL.

This clone was detected only once. The chain links TRBV6-5 to TRBJ1-4; D gene unclear. CDR3 length: 13 amino acids. CDR1 is MNHEY, CDR2 SVGAGI, per germline. V lost 6 bases, J lost 8 bases, and 13 bases lay in between. Written as DNA, the CDR3 is TGTGCCAGCAGCGCTTCGGGTGGAGAAAAACTGTTTTTT. This encodes CASSASGGEKLFF.

The chain uses TRBV29-1 and TRBJ2-5; D is unclear. The CDR3 sequence is 13 residues long. The germline V gene encodes CDR1 SQVTM and CDR2 ANQGSEA. With 6 bases removed from V and 2 bases from J, the gap between germline ends came to 13 bases. The CDR3 region is CSVPVENQETQYF. The CDR3, as DNA: TGCAGCGTCCCGGTGGAGAATCAAGAGACCCAGTACTTC.

J is TRBJ1-2 and V is TRBV5-6; 8 bases are a match to TRBD1. Trimming at V came to 0 bases and at J to 5 bases, leaving 9 bases not matched to a gene. This CDR3 is 16 amino acids long. Germline V gene lookup returns CDR1 SGHDT and CDR2 YYEEEE. The CDR3 loop reads CASSLEDRAGRYGYTF. The CDR3 nucleotides read TGTGCCAGCAGCTTGGAGGACAGGGCTGGGCGATATGGCTACACCTTC.

The chain is built from TRBV12-5 and TRBJ1-3; the D is unclear. The CDR3 has 16 amino acids. Germline loops: CDR1 LGHNT, CDR2 FRNRAP. V lost 5 bases and J lost 0, with 14 bases in between. CDR3 loop: CASGQRKGRSGNTIYF. The CDR3 region has the DNA TGTGCTAGTGGTCAACGTAAAGGACGCTCTGGAAACACCATATATTTT. The full variable domain, in which reference TRBV12-5 and TRBJ1-3 provide the parts outside the CDR3, is DARVTQTPRHKVTEMGQEVTMRCQPILGHNTVFWYRQTMMQGLELLAYFRNRAPLDDSGMPKDRFSAEMPDATLATLKIQPSEPRDSAVYFCASGQRKGRSGNTIYFGEGSWLTVV.

This clone has a handful of counts. CDR3 DNA: TGTGCCAGCTCACCACCGGACAGATACGGCTACACCTTC. Protein product: CASSPPDRYGYTF. The J gene is TRBJ1-2, the V gene TRBV18; tentative D call: TRBD1 (6 bases). Germline CDR1 reads KGHSH; CDR2 reads LQKENI. The CDR3 loop spans 13 amino acids. Trimming removed 0 bases from V and 8 bases from J, with 10 bases in between. Filled out from reference TRBV18 and TRBJ1-2, the complete variable domain reads NAGVMQNPRHLVRRRGQEARLRCSPMKGHSHVYWYRQLPEEGLKFMVYLQKENIIDESGMPKERFSAEFPKEGPSILRIQQVVRGDSAAYFCASSPPDRYGYTFGSGTRLTVV.

The V gene is TRBV9, the J gene TRBJ2-1; 11 nucleotides line up with TRBD2. Trimming cost V 3 bases and J 7 bases; bases outside gene matches: 6. The CDR3 consists of 15 residues. Germline CDR1 reads SGDLS; CDR2 reads YYNGEE. In DNA form, the CDR3 reads TGTGCCAGCAGCGATAGCGGGGGGGTAGTGAATGAGCAGTTCTTC. This codes for CASSDSGGVVNEQFF.

The chain joins TRBV11-2 to TRBJ2-7; 8 bases map to TRBD1. V was pared by 4 bases and J by 3 bases, with 8 bases of the junction left unmatched. This CDR3 has 15 amino acids. CDR1 and CDR2 (germline): SGHAT, FQNNGV. Here the CDR3 reads CASSSFRGPHYEQYF. In nucleotides, the CDR3 is TGTGCCAGCAGCTCTTTCAGGGGGCCCCACTACGAGCAGTACTTC.

CDR3 DNA sequence: TGTGCCAGCAGCCCGAGCGGGAACTACGAGCAGTACTTC. It yields the protein CASSPSGNYEQYF. The gene calls are TRBV6-1 and TRBJ2-7, with 7 bases aligning to TRBD2. The CDR3 is made up of 13 amino acids. In germline, CDR1 is MNHNS, CDR2 SASEGT. V trimming: 6 bases; J trimming: 3 bases; junction bases outside the gene matches: 5.